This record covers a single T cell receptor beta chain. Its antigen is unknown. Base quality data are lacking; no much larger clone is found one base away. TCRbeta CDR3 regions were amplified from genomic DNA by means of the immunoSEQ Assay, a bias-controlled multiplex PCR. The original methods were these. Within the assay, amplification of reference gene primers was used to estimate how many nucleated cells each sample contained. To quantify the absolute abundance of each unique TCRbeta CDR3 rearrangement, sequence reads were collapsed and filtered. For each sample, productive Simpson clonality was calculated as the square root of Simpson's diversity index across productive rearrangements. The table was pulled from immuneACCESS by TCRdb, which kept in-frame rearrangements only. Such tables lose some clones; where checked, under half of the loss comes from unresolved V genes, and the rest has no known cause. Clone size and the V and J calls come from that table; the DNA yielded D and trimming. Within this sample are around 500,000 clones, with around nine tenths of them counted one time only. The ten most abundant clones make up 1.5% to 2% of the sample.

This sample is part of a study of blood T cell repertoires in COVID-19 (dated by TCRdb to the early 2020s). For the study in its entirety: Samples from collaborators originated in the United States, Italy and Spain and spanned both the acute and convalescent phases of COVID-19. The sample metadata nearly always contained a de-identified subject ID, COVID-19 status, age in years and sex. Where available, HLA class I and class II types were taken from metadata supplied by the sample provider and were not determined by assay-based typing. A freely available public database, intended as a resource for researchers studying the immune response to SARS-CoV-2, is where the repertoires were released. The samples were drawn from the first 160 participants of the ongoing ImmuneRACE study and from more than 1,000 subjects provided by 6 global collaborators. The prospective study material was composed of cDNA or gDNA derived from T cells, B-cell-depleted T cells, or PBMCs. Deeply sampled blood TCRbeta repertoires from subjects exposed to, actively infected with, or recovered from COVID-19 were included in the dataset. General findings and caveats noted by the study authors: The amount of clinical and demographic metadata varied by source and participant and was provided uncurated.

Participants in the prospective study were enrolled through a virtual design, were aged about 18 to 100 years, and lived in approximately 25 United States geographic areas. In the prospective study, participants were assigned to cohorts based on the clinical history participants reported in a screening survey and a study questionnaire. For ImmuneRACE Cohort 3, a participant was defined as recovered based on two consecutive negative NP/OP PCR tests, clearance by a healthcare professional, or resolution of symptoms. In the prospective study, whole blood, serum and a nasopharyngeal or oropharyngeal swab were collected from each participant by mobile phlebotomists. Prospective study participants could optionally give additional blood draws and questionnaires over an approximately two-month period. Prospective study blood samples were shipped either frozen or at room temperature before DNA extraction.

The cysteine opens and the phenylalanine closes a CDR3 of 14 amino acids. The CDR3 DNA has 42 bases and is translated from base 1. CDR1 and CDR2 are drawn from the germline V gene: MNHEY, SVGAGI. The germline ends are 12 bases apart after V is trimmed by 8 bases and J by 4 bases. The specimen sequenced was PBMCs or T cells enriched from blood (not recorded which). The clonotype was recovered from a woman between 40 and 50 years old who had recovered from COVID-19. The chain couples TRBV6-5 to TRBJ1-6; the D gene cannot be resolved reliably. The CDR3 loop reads CASLSRPYNSPLHF. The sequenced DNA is TGTGCCAGCCTCTCCAGGCCGTATAATTCACCCCTCCACTTT.